These 5 T cell receptor beta chains were sequenced from one sample in a study of CD8+CD57+ T cells in acquired aplastic anemia (dated 2018 in TCRdb). The patients picked for sequencing were ones in whom flow cytometry had shown an expansion of CD8+CD57+ cells. The listed sequencing device is Illumina HiSeq 2000. Genomic DNA was used as template for profiling of TCR beta VDJ combinations and CDR3 sequences. Clones were called with MiXCR by TCRdb after fastp trimmed the public reads at Q25, and only in-frame beta chains were retained. Each record represents a unique CDR3 protein, reported with the most common genes and DNA among its rows. Counted in this sample were under 250,000 distinct CDR3 sequences; more than 45% of them appeared once. The leading ten clones occupy approximately 7.8% of the sample. Sample: sorted CD4+, CD8+, or CD8+CD57+ T cells (not recorded which) from PBMCs. The receptors derive from a human donor with aplastic anemia.

The rearrangement joins TRBV7-9 to TRBJ2-3; 9 bases fit TRBD2. The CDR3 loop spans 16 amino acids. V lost 6 bases, J lost 5 bases, and 12 bases stayed unmatched. Looked up from germline, CDR1 is SEHNR and CDR2 is FQNEAQ (reference sequence). The CDR3 bases are TGTGCCAGCAGTTTAATGCCGGGACTAGCTGTAGATACGCAGTATTTT. Translated: CASSLMPGLAVDTQYF.

For this clonotype: This may arise from a read error, as a much more abundant clone is one base away. This chain uses TRBV2 with TRBJ1-2, with D tentatively TRBD1 (5 bases). Per the germline V gene, CDR1 is SNHLY and CDR2 is FYNNEI. Trimming removed 3 bases at V and 2 bases at J, with 7 bases between. The CDR3 spans 13 residues. CDR3 nucleotides: TGTGCCAGCAGTGAGGGGGAGAACTATGGCTACACCTTC. Residues: CASSEGENYGYTF.

The V call is TRBV7-9, the J call TRBJ2-1; D is perhaps TRBD1 (6 bases). The CDR3 is 15 amino acids. CDR1 and CDR2 (germline): SEHNR, FQNEAQ (reference sequence). Trimming left V 5 bases short and J 3 bases short, with 14 bases between. The CDR3 region has the DNA TGTGCCAGCAGCCATCAGGGGAACCTCTACAATGAGCAGTTCTTC. It codes for CASSHQGNLYNEQFF.

The chain couples TRBV5-4 to TRBJ1-1, with D tentatively TRBD1 (6 bases). The CDR3 is made up of 15 amino acids. V was trimmed by 6 bases and J by 1 base, leaving 16 bases between them. From germline, CDR1 is SGHNT and CDR2 YYREEE (reference sequence). DNA of the CDR3: TGTGCCAGCACCTTATTCCAGGGGTCGAACACTGAAGCTTTCTTT. Translating it yields CASTLFQGSNTEAFF.

The chain links TRBV28 to TRBJ1-6; unclear D gene. Germline V gene lookup returns CDR1 MDHEN and CDR2 SYDVKM. The length of the CDR3 is 13 residues. Trimming left V 8 bases short and J 6 bases short, with 11 bases between. The DNA of the CDR3 is TGTGCCAGCGGCGGTGATATTAATTCACCCCTCCACTTT. As protein: CASGGDINSPLHF.